The 21 T cell receptor beta chains reported below all come from one sample, sequenced in a study of identical twins. A single record per CDR3 protein comes from TCRdb applying MiXCR to the 5' RACE reads. The sample includes about 220,000 distinct CDR3 sequences, around 6.8% of them seen just once. The same data also contributed to another study, on yellow fever vaccine responses in identical twins.

The sequenced sample consisted of memory (CD45RO+) T cells sorted from blood. The receptors originated from a woman aged 18-29 years in good health.

This clonotype was seen only a few times. The V and J genes are TRBV10-3 and TRBJ2-2; weak D call: TRBD2 (6 bases). This CDR3 contains 14 residues. V lost 3 bases and J lost 2, with 7 bases in between. Germline V lookup: CDR1 ENHRY, CDR2 SYGVKD. This chain's CDR3 is CAISDGTNTGELFF. For the CDR3, the DNA is TGTGCCATCAGTGACGGGACTAACACCGGGGAGCTGTTTTTT.

In this sample, this clonotype turned up a few times. The chain joins TRBV5-5 to TRBJ2-1, with D possibly being TRBD1 (7 bases). The CDR3 runs 17 residues. V lost 7 bases and J 8 bases, leaving 28 bases between the germline ends. CDR1 SGHKS and CDR2 YYEKEE come from the germline V gene (reference sequence). The CDR3, as DNA: TGTGCCAGCTTAAGCTTCAAGGGGACAGATCGGAGGGATGAGCAGTTCTTC. Residues: CASLSFKGTDRRDEQFF.

This clonotype was seen many times. The V gene is TRBV5-1, the J gene TRBJ2-3, with D tentatively TRBD2 (5 bases). Germline CDR1 and CDR2: SGHRS and YFSETQ. Trimming took 8 bases from V and 1 from J, leaving 17 bases between them. The CDR3 is made up of 15 amino acids. CDR3: CASKQLAGGTDTQYF. The CDR3 coding sequence is TGCGCCAGTAAACAGCTCGCGGGTGGCACAGATACGCAGTATTTT.

This clonotype showed up many times. The CDR3: CAISESRSDSYNSPLHF. The DNA of the CDR3 is TGTGCCATCAGTGAGTCGAGGAGCGATTCGTATAATTCACCCCTCCACTTT. The J gene is TRBJ1-6, the V gene TRBV10-3; D is uncertain. The CDR3 is 17 amino acids. Germline loops: CDR1 ENHRY, CDR2 SYGVKD. Trimming removed 0 bases from V and 4 bases from J, with 13 bases in between.

This clonotype was observed a handful of times. The gene calls are TRBV28 and TRBJ2-3; D is undetermined. The germline V and J ends were trimmed by 3 bases and 1 base, with 11 bases remaining between them. Germline CDR1 MDHEN, CDR2 SYDVKM. The CDR3 loop spans 15 amino acids. The CDR3 coding sequence is TGTGCCAGCAGTTTCGGATTGGAAGGCACAGATACGCAGTATTTT. Its protein product is CASSFGLEGTDTQYF.

The chain employs TRBV12-3 or TRBV12-4 and TRBJ1-3; D might be TRBD1 (6 bases). This CDR3 is 12 amino acids long. The V end was cut by 6 bases, the J end by 8 bases, with 11 bases between. The CDR3 region is CASRLDSYTIYF. CDR3 sequence (DNA): TGTGCCAGCAGGTTGGACAGCTACACCATATATTTT.

The gene calls are TRBV20-1 and TRBJ2-7, with TRBD2 matching over 14 bases. CDR1 is DFQATT, CDR2 SNEGSKA, per germline (reference sequence). CDR3 size: 14 residues. After removal of 5 bases from V and 7 bases from J, the junction contained 7 bases not matched to a gene. In DNA, the CDR3 is TGCAGTGCTCTCGGGACTAGCGGGAGTATTGAGCAGTACTTC. This codes for CSALGTSGSIEQYF.

With respect to this clonotype: This could be a read error, since a much larger clone is one nucleotide away. The chain employs TRBV12-3 or TRBV12-4 and TRBJ2-1; 10 bases are shared with TRBD2. The V gene end was trimmed by 7 bases and the J gene end by 8 bases; junction bases not matched to a gene: 8. The CDR3 consists of 14 residues. The CDR3 protein is CASKVAGGKDEQFF. Here the CDR3 DNA reads TGTGCCAGCAAGGTAGCGGGGGGAAAGGATGAGCAGTTCTTC.

CDR3: CASSSTRKQFF. CDR3 DNA sequence: TGTGCCAGCAGTTCAACCCGCAAGCAGTTCTTC. The chain carries TRBV6-2 or TRBV6-3 and TRBJ2-1; D unresolved. The CDR3 is 11 amino acids. V was cut by 4 bases and J by 11 bases, with 9 bases left in between. Germline CDR1 and CDR2: MNHEY and SVGEGT.

The V and J genes are TRBV6-5 and TRBJ2-2; perhaps TRBD1 as D (5 bases). V gave up 1 base and J gave up 0 bases, with 15 bases separating them. Germline values: CDR1 MNHEY, CDR2 SVGAGI. The CDR3 runs 18 residues. The chain's CDR3 is CASSYWAGLSANTGELFF. In nucleotides, the CDR3 is TGTGCCAGCAGTTACTGGGCAGGGTTAAGTGCGAACACCGGGGAGCTGTTTTTT.

This clonotype has just a few counts. The V call is TRBV28, the J call TRBJ1-5; D perhaps matches TRBD1 (6 bases). The germline gives CDR1 MDHEN, CDR2 SYDVKM. Trimming removed 2 bases from V and 1 base from J, with 9 bases in between. This CDR3 is 15 amino acids long. This CDR3 is CASSLIRGSNQPQHF. In nucleotides, the CDR3 is TGTGCCAGCAGTTTAATCAGGGGAAGCAATCAGCCCCAGCATTTT. The full variable domain, completed using reference TRBV28 and TRBJ1-5, is DVKVTQSSRYLVKRTGEKVFLECVQDMDHENMFWYRQDPGLGLRLIYFSYDVKMKEKGDIPEGYSVSREKKERFSLILESASTNQTSMYLCASSLIRGSNQPQHFGDGTRLSIL.

This clonotype has ten or more counts. The chain has TRBV18 and TRBJ2-5, with 8 bases identical to TRBD1. The CDR3 is made up of 13 amino acids. Looked up from germline, CDR1 is KGHSH and CDR2 is LQKENI. The V and J ends lost 1 base and 5 bases, in that order; junction bases with no gene match: 0. CDR3 DNA: TGTGCCAGCTCACCACGACAGGGGGAGACCCAGTACTTC. Encoded protein: CASSPRQGETQYF.

CDR3 bases: TGTGCCAGCAGTTGGGACAGCAACACAGATACGCAGTATTTT. Residues: CASSWDSNTDTQYF. The rearrangement uses TRBV7-2 and TRBJ2-3; 7 bases match TRBD1. V trimming: 6 bases; J trimming: 2 bases; junction bases outside the gene matches: 5. This CDR3 has 14 residues. The germline V gene has CDR1 SGHTA and CDR2 FQGNSA.

The chain uses TRBV20-1 and TRBJ1-4, with a possible D match to TRBD1 (5 bases). The CDR3 covers 12 residues. V was pared by 6 bases and J by 7 bases, with 12 bases between. CDR1 and CDR2 from the germline V gene are DFQATT and SNEGSKA (reference sequence). The CDR3 loop reads CSANVGGEKLFF. The CDR3, as DNA: TGCAGTGCCAACGTCGGGGGTGAAAAACTGTTTTTT.

This chain uses TRBV20-1 with TRBJ2-7; perhaps TRBD2 as D (8 bases). Trimming removed 0 bases at V and 3 bases at J, with 21 bases between. This CDR3 spans 17 amino acids. The germline V gene encodes CDR1 DFQATT and CDR2 SNEGSKA (reference sequence). CDR3: CSARDARGASGYYEQYF. The CDR3 bases are TGCAGTGCTAGAGATGCCAGGGGGGCTAGCGGGTACTACGAGCAGTACTTC.

The V and J genes are TRBV7-2 and TRBJ2-3; a possible D gene is TRBD1 (6 bases). Germline values: CDR1 SGHTA, CDR2 FQGNSA. The CDR3 extends over 15 amino acids. The ends were cut back, 1 base at V and 6 bases at J, with 14 bases in the middle. The CDR3 is CASSLGQVKGDTQYF. The CDR3 DNA reads TGTGCCAGCAGCTTAGGACAGGTGAAGGGGGATACGCAGTATTTT.

This clonotype was detected many times. This chain links TRBV5-1 with TRBJ2-2; D possibly corresponds to TRBD1 (6 bases). With 2 bases removed from V and 3 bases from J, the gap between germline ends came to 11 bases. There are 15 residues in the CDR3. Germline V CDR1 and CDR2: SGHRS, YFSETQ. CDR3 region: CASSLGQTYTGELFF. The CDR3 bases are TGCGCCAGCAGCTTAGGACAGACCTACACCGGGGAGCTGTTTTTT.

A few counts support this clonotype. This chain links TRBV4-3 with TRBJ2-1; the D is unclear. V gave up 0 bases and J gave up 2 bases, with 8 bases separating them. This CDR3 is built from 15 residues. The germline CDR1 and CDR2 sequences are LGHNA and YSLEER. CDR3 bases: TGCGCCAGCAGCCAAGACAGGAGTACCTACAATGAGCAGTTCTTC. It is translated as CASSQDRSTYNEQFF.

This clonotype was found many times. The chain has TRBV20-1 and TRBJ2-1, with 10 positions matching TRBD2. The CDR3 extends over 16 amino acids. Germline V gene data show CDR1 as DFQATT and CDR2 as SNEGSKA (reference sequence). Trimming took 0 bases from V and 4 from J; bases not matched to a gene: 6. CDR3 sequence (DNA): TGCAGTGCTAGAGATCCCAGCGGGGGGGCTTACAATGAGCAGTTCTTC. Translating it yields CSARDPSGGAYNEQFF.

This clonotype appeared many times. The chain is built from TRBV5-1 and TRBJ2-7; a weak D match, TRBD1 (6 bases). The CDR3 runs 13 residues. Germline V gives CDR1 SGHRS, CDR2 YFSETQ. Trimming took off 7 bases at V and 3 bases at J, with 14 bases between the two ends. CDR3 bases: TGCGCCAGCGGAAGTGACAGGAACTACGAGCAGTACTTC. This translates into CASGSDRNYEQYF. Drawing the rest from reference TRBV5-1 and TRBJ2-7, the complete variable domain is KAGVTQTPRYLIKTRGQQVTLSCSPISGHRSVSWYQQTPGQGLQFLFEYFSETQRNKGNFPGRFSGRQFSNSRSEMNVSTLELGDSALYLCASGSDRNYEQYFGPGTRLTVT.

This clonotype was recorded at least ten times. J is TRBJ2-1 and V is TRBV7-8; 7 bases agree with TRBD2. Unmatched junction bases numbered 4, after V lost 2 bases and J lost 12 bases. Germline V lookup: CDR1 SGHVS, CDR2 FQNEAQ. This CDR3 spans 12 amino acids. CDR3 DNA sequence: TGTGCCAGCAGCTTATCGGGGGGTGCGCAGTTCTTC. Protein sequence: CASSLSGGAQFF.